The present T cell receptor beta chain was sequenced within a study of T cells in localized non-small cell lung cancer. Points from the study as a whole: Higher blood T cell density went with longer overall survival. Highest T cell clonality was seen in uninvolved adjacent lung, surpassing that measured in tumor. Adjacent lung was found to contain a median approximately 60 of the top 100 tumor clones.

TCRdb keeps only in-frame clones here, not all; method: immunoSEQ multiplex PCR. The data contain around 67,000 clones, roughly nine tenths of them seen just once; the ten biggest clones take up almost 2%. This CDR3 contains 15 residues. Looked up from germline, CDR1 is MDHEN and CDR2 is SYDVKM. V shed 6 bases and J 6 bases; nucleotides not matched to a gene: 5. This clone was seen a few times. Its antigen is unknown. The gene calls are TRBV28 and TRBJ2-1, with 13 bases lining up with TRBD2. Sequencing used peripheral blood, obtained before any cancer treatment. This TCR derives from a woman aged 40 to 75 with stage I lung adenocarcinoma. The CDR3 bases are TGTGCCAGCAGCATCTGGACTAGCGGGAGCAATGAGCAGTTCTTC. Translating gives CASSIWTSGSNEQFF.